These 23 T cell receptor beta chains were all obtained from the same sample, sequenced in a study of tumor and adjacent non-tumor tissue in lung cancer (dated by TCRdb to between 2017 and 2018). RNA was isolated from bulk unsorted tissue, and RNA quality was assessed with a NanoDrop ND-1000 and an Agilent 2100. Receptor amplification or capture employed multiplex PCR. For sequencing, an Illumina HiSeq 2500 was employed. Following protocols modified from ARM-PCR, the researchers constructed TCRbeta libraries through three rounds of nested PCR with primers (Table S4). TCRdb redid the processing of the public reads, applying fastp at Q25 and MiXCR, and retained in-frame beta chains. Each CDR3 protein gets just one entry, which takes the most common genes and DNA from the rows behind it. The sample table holds about 110,000 distinct CDR3 sequences, of which approximately 71% were seen once. Around 37% of the sample rests with the top ten.

The specimen was lung tumor tissue. The receptors come from a woman in her fifties or sixties with non-small cell lung cancer.

This clonotype was recorded a few times. This could be a read error, since a much larger clone is one nucleotide away. V and J are TRBV10-1 and TRBJ2-1, with 8 bases fitting TRBD1. Germline trimming cut 10 bases from V and 5 bases from J; bases unmatched to any gene: 7. The CDR3 is made up of 13 amino acids. CDR1 is WNHNN and CDR2 is SYGVQD in the germline V gene (reference sequence). CDR3 sequence reads: CANMDRDNNEQFF. Written as DNA, the CDR3 is TGCGCCAACATGGACAGGGATAACAATGAGCAGTTCTTC.

As concerns this clonotype: The CDR3 end shows no conserved phenylalanine or tryptophan, and so a read error is likely. Because the CDR3's place on the DNA is in doubt, the DNA is left out and the CDR3 is given as listed by TCRdb. This chain joins TRBV11-3 and TRBJ2-7; TRBD1, the D gene given by the table, was not confirmed from the DNA. Germline V gene sequence: CDR1 SGHNT, CDR2 YENEEA. The CDR3 spans 14 amino acids, including both terminal residues. The CDR3 spells CASSSDTGTYEHYS.

This clonotype has a handful of counts. A much more abundant neighbour one base away suggests this may be a read error. V usage is TRBV5-6 and J usage is TRBJ1-2, with D hard to call. The CDR3 contains 11 residues. From germline, CDR1 is SGHDT and CDR2 YYEEEE. V dropped 4 bases and J dropped 10 bases, with 11 bases sitting between them. The CDR3 protein is CASSGSNAYTF. For the CDR3, the DNA is TGTGCCAGCAGCGGCTCAAACGCCTACACCTTC.

This clonotype was detected many times. The V call is TRBV20-1, the J call TRBJ2-7; 7 bases agree with TRBD2. In germline, CDR1 is DFQATT, CDR2 SNEGSKA (reference sequence). This CDR3 region has 17 residues. Germline trimming cut 3 bases from V and 6 bases from J; bases unmatched to any gene: 20. The CDR3 nucleotides are TGCAGTGCTAGCCGCGTTGGATCGGGAGGTCTAGTTGGCGAGCAGTACTTC. Translating gives CSASRVGSGGLVGEQYF.

This clonotype showed up just once. One end of the junction does not line up with germline, which may come from a read error. The chain couples TRBV11-2 to TRBJ2-7; D not certain. Germline V gene data show CDR1 as SGHAT and CDR2 as FQNNGV. This CDR3 has 14 amino acids. CDR3 nucleotide sequence: TGTGCCAGCAGTTTAGACCCTTCGGGTATGGAGCAGTACTTT. This sequence encodes CASSLDPSGMEQYF.

About this clonotype: One end of the junction fails to match germline, which may point to a read error. The rearrangement uses TRBV11-3 and TRBJ2-5; D remains ambiguous. CDR3 length: 11 residues. Germline V gene lookup returns CDR1 SGHNT and CDR2 YENEEA. CDR3 residues: CSSSPGETQYF. CDR3 bases: TGTTCCAGCAGCCCTGGAGAGACTCAATACTTC.

Concerning this clonotype itself: Because the CDR3 is missing its conserved closing phenylalanine or tryptophan, this is likely a read error. No DNA is shown, since the ends of the CDR3 on it are uncertain; the CDR3 is the one TCRdb lists. The rearrangement links TRBV11-3 to TRBJ1-1; no DNA check was done on the table's D call, TRBD1. CDR1 is SGHNT, CDR2 YENEEA, per germline. The CDR3 adds up to 15 amino acids, both ends counted. CDR3 in amino acids: CASSLDWGRGTETFY.

This clonotype was observed at least ten times. The chain links TRBV6-1 to TRBJ1-5; D not resolved. CDR3 size: 11 residues. The V and J ends lost 3 bases and 9 bases respectively, with 6 bases between them. Germline CDR1 is MNHNS and CDR2 is SASEGT. The CDR3 coding sequence is TGTGCCAGCAGTGATTACCTGCCCCAGCATTTT. Protein: CASSDYLPQHF.

Many counts were recorded for this clonotype. The chain has TRBV12-3 or TRBV12-4 and TRBJ1-2; D is perhaps TRBD1 (6 bases). This CDR3 contains 14 residues. V was clipped by 6 bases and J by 1 base, with 12 bases between them. The CDR3 region is CASSKTGLNYGYTF. CDR3 sequence (DNA): TGTGCCAGCAGCAAGACAGGACTTAACTATGGCTACACCTTC.

With regard to this clonotype: A much more abundant neighbour one base away suggests this may be a read error. The CDR3 ends on some other residue instead of the conserved phenylalanine or tryptophan, so this is likely a read error. The V and J genes are TRBV6-2 or TRBV6-3 and TRBJ2-3; possibly TRBD1 for D (6 bases). The CDR3 length is 14 residues. Germline values: CDR1 MNHEY, CDR2 SVGEGT. Between the trimmed V and J ends, which lost 6 bases and 4 bases, there was a span of 14 bases. CDR3 coding DNA: TGTGCCAGCAGGATACAGGGAAAAGCAGATACGCAGTATATT. Translated: CASRIQGKADTQYI.

This chain joins TRBV12-3 or TRBV12-4 and TRBJ2-5; D possibly corresponds to TRBD1 (5 bases). The ends were cut back, 11 bases at V and 5 bases at J, with 21 bases in the middle. The CDR3 contains 14 residues. CDR3 DNA sequence: TGTGCCGACAGTTTAGGGCAGGGTGTGGAGACCCAGTACTTC. Translation gives CADSLGQGVETQYF.

A note on this clonotype: The junction does not match germline at one end; this may be a read error. The chain joins TRBV11-3 to TRBJ1-1; D may be TRBD1 (6 bases). Germline values: CDR1 SGHNT, CDR2 YENEEA. The CDR3 extends over 14 amino acids. This CDR3 reads CASGLGQSTTEAIF. As DNA, the CDR3 is TGTGCCAGCGGCTTAGGACAGTCCACTACTGAAGCTATCTTT.

Concerning this clonotype itself: The junction departs from germline at one end; a sequencing error may be responsible. The chain is built from TRBV11-2 and TRBJ2-1; 10 nucleotides line up with TRBD1. This CDR3 has 15 amino acids. The germline V gene has CDR1 SGHAT and CDR2 FQNNGV. The CDR3 spells CTSSRSGTGDIEQFF. Written as DNA, the CDR3 is TGTACCAGCAGCCGATCCGGGACAGGGGACATTGAGCAGTTCTTC.

With regard to this clonotype: The junction departs from the called germline gene at one end, perhaps through a read error. The chain has TRBV6-1 and TRBJ1-5; D is possibly TRBD1 (6 bases). The CDR3 has 15 amino acids. Germline V gene data show CDR1 as MNHNS and CDR2 as SASEGT. The CDR3 sequence is CASSGSSGHLQSQHF. As DNA, the CDR3 is TGTGCAAGCAGTGGATCCTCGGGACACCTTCAGTCCCAGCATTTT.

For this clonotype: A much larger clonotype is one base distant, so this may be a read error. This sequence joins TRBV7-2 and TRBJ2-3, with TRBD2 matching 9 bases. Germline V gene lookup returns CDR1 SGHTA and CDR2 FQGNSA. There are 17 residues in the CDR3. CDR3 sequence: CATSLALASGKGDTQYF. The CDR3 DNA reads as TGTGCCACCAGCTTAGCTTTGGCTAGCGGGAAAGGGGATACGCAGTATTTT.

The V call is TRBV28, the J call TRBJ1-1; D gene ambiguous. Germline CDR1 and CDR2: MDHEN and SYDVKM. The CDR3 runs to 11 residues. V was pared by 5 bases and J by 11 bases, with 12 bases between. CDR3 DNA sequence: TGTGCCAGCAGTACCCGACCAACGGCTTTCTTT. Its protein product is CASSTRPTAFF.

Remarks on this clonotype: A junction end diverges from the germline sequence, so it may reflect a read error. This chain links TRBV12-3 or TRBV12-4 with TRBJ1-2; D possibly corresponds to TRBD1 (5 bases). The CDR3 has 14 amino acids. The CDR3 protein is CSSQAQAADYDYTF. In DNA, the CDR3 is TGTTCCAGCCAAGCACAGGCGGCGGATTATGACTACACCTTC.

This clonotype occurred once. A much more abundant neighbour one base away suggests this may be a read error. The V and J genes are TRBV6-6 and TRBJ2-1; D remains unclear. V lost 2 bases and J 12 bases, leaving 17 bases between the germline ends. Germline loops: CDR1 MNHNY, CDR2 SVGAGI (reference sequence). The CDR3 totals 14 residues. CDR3 in amino acids: CASSYLVSGDGQFF. In DNA, the CDR3 is TGTGCCAGCAGTTACCTAGTATCAGGCGATGGGCAGTTCTTC.

Written as DNA, the CDR3 is TGTACCATCAGCTTACGGGTAGGGGTCTCCTACGAGCAGTACTTC. This gives the protein CTISLRVGVSYEQYF. The chain uses TRBV11-3 and TRBJ2-7; the D gene is possibly TRBD1 (5 bases). Germline V gives CDR1 SGHNT, CDR2 YENEEA. CDR3 length equals 15 residues.

The chain carries TRBV5-6 and TRBJ2-6; 7 positions match TRBD1. This CDR3 spans 18 amino acids. Germline V CDR1 and CDR2: SGHDT, YYEEEE. V shed 9 bases and J 0 bases; nucleotides not matched to a gene: 15. This CDR3 is CANTYGQELNSGANVLTF. CDR3 nucleotide sequence: TGTGCCAACACTTATGGACAGGAACTAAACTCTGGGGCCAACGTCCTGACTTTC.

As concerns this clonotype: This may arise from a read error, as a much more abundant clone is one base away. The V gene is TRBV29-1, the J gene TRBJ1-6, with a tentative D call TRBD1 (5 bases). This CDR3 contains 14 residues. Germline CDR1 SQVTM, CDR2 ANQGSEA. CDR3 DNA: TGCATCGTTGAAGACGGGCAGGGACGATCACCCCTCCACTTT. Amino acid sequence: CIVEDGQGRSPLHF.

In the case of this clonotype: Relative to the germline gene, one junction end is altered; a read error may explain this. The chain has TRBV5-4 and TRBJ2-5, with 8 bases matching TRBD1. The CDR3 contains 16 residues. Germline V gene sequence: CDR1 SGHNT, CDR2 YYREEE (reference sequence). The CDR3 sequence is CASSFRQGLGEETQYF. In nucleotides, the CDR3 is TGCGCTAGCAGCTTTCGACAGGGGTTAGGAGAGGAGACCCAGTACTTC.

In the case of this clonotype: One end of the junction varies from germline; a read error may be responsible. The chain employs TRBV11-2 and TRBJ2-7; TRBD1 might be the D (5 bases). The CDR3 runs 13 residues. CDR1 is SGHAT, CDR2 FQNNGV, per germline. The CDR3 spells CASSIDWGVEQYF. The DNA of the CDR3 is TGTGCCAGCAGCATAGATTGGGGCGTCGAGCAGTACTTC.